The T cell receptor beta chain described here comes from a study of T cells in Graves' hyperthyroidism and ophthalmopathy. This clonotype was seen ten or more times. CDR1 is SGHRS, CDR2 YFSETQ, per germline. The CDR3 spans 15 residues. Trimming cost V 1 base and J 3 bases, with 11 bases left between them. Clinicians diagnosed patients from clinical symptoms, serum thyroxine and TRAb, thyroid ultrasound and orbital computed tomography. TCR beta CDR3 region amplification was performed from RNA transcripts. RT-PCR in the first round (using the HTBI primer set) targeted the TCR CDR3. TCRdb used MiXCR to reprocess the multiplex PCR reads, holding one entry per CDR3 protein. Here the sample spans around 430,000 distinct CDR3 sequences, about 16% being singletons.

This TCR was recovered from a woman aged 30 to 39 with Graves' hyperthyroidism. Sequenced material: blood. The V gene is TRBV5-1, the J gene TRBJ2-1, with a possible D match to TRBD2 (6 bases). CDR3 coding DNA: TGCGCCAGCAGCTTGAACGGGGGTGACTACAATGAGCAGTTCTTC. The encoded protein is CASSLNGGDYNEQFF.